This TCR beta chain was observed in a study of blood T cell repertoires in COVID-19. Overall study context: Specimens from acute and convalescent COVID-19 originated in the United States, Italy and Spain. T cells, B-cell-depleted T cells, or PBMCs provided the cDNA or gDNA that served as material.

Germline CDR1 reads LNHNV; CDR2 reads YYDKDF (reference sequence). The length of the CDR3 is 16 residues. The V and J ends lost 5 bases and 3 bases, in that order; junction bases with no gene match: 5. Per the study methods: Counts of nucleated cells, estimated from reference gene primer amplification, were obtained. Using immunoSEQ multiplex PCR, the repertoire was profiled, and TCRdb retains in-frame clones only, with some absent. V, J and clone size derive from that table, while D and trimming were established from the DNA sequence. The data show about 140,000 clones, about four fifths seen once. The sample taken for sequencing was peripheral blood. The chain recombines TRBV15 with TRBJ2-3; TRBD2 agrees at 13 bases. The TCR originated in a human donor in a cohort sampled during active COVID-19. The CDR3 sequence: CATSPGLAGATDTQYF. CDR3 coding DNA: TGTGCCACCAGCCCAGGACTAGCGGGAGCTACAGATACGCAGTATTTT.